These 24 T cell receptor beta chains share one sample of origin, sequenced in a study of OX40 agonist ivuxolimab in advanced cancers. The table came from immunoSEQ multiplex PCR; TCRdb's copy has only in-frame clones and leaves some out. The sample includes more than 35,000 clones, around 88% of them seen just once. Material: CD4+ or CD8+ T cells sorted from blood, obtained in a trial of the OX40 agonist ivuxolimab. The receptors stem from an adult with an advanced solid tumor such as melanoma, head and neck, liver or kidney cancer.

V and J are TRBV7-6 and TRBJ1-5; the D is unclear. Trimming stripped 0 bases from V and 0 bases from J, with 15 bases between. The CDR3 runs 18 residues. The germline V gene has CDR1 SGHVS and CDR2 FNYEAQ. Written as DNA, the CDR3 is TGTGCCAGCAGCTTAGCGTCGGCAGGTCGCTATAGCAATCAGCCCCAGCATTTT. It codes for CASSLASAGRYSNQPQHF.

This chain connects TRBV5-6 to TRBJ1-1, with D possibly matching TRBD1 (5 bases). CDR1 and CDR2 from the germline V gene are SGHDT and YYEEEE. V lost 1 base, J lost 1 base, and 11 bases lay in between. The CDR3 runs to 15 residues. CDR3 sequence (DNA): TGTGCCAGCAGCTTGTCGGGAACAGGGAACACTGAAGCTTTCTTT. Amino acid sequence: CASSLSGTGNTEAFF.

The CDR3 coding sequence is TGTGCCAGCAGCTTAGGCCGCCGGGAACATGGCTACACCTTC. This gives the protein CASSLGRREHGYTF. The gene calls are TRBV13 and TRBJ1-2; no firm D call. The V and J ends lost 0 bases and 6 bases respectively, with 11 bases between them. There are 14 residues in the CDR3. Germline CDR1 reads PRHDT; CDR2 reads FYEKMQ (reference sequence).

This clone was detected only once. The gene calls are TRBV27 and TRBJ2-3; D gene ambiguous. The CDR3 is 13 residues long. With 1 base removed from V and 3 bases from J, the gap between germline ends came to 5 bases. Germline V gene sequence: CDR1 MNHEY, CDR2 SMNVEV (reference sequence). CDR3: CASSLFPTDTQYF. CDR3 coding DNA: TGTGCCAGCAGTTTATTTCCGACAGATACGCAGTATTTT.

J is TRBJ2-2 and V is TRBV9; no definite D call. The CDR3 contains 13 residues. Germline CDR1 is SGDLS and CDR2 is YYNGEE. The ends were cut back, 4 bases at V and 4 bases at J, with 8 bases in the middle. The CDR3 DNA sequence: TGTGCCAGCAGCCCCCCCCGCACCGGGGAGCTGTTTTTT. It specifies CASSPPRTGELFF.

The sample holds one count of this clone. The rearrangement uses TRBV6-4 and TRBJ2-1; D is uncertain. The V gene lost 0 bases and the J gene lost 0 bases, with 9 bases spanning the gap. Germline-derived CDR1 and CDR2 are MRHNA and SNTAGT. This CDR3 region has 16 residues. CDR3 DNA sequence: TGTGCCAGCAGTGACTCGAAGGAGAGCTCCTACAATGAGCAGTTCTTC. Translating gives CASSDSKESSYNEQFF.

Worth noting for this clone: In the same sample, other DNA sequences code for this CDR3. The V and J genes are TRBV27 and TRBJ2-1; TRBD2 matches 9 bases. This CDR3 is 15 amino acids long. Germline V gene data show CDR1 as MNHEY and CDR2 as SMNVEV (reference sequence). V shed 6 bases, J shed 3 bases, and the junction held 6 bases outside the gene matches. CDR3 loop: CASSRGRGGYNEQFF. CDR3 coding DNA: TGTGCCAGCAGCCGCGGGCGGGGGGGCTACAATGAGCAGTTCTTC.

The rearrangement links TRBV4-2 to TRBJ2-3; 8 bases line up with TRBD1. With 1 base clipped from V and 5 bases from J, the junction kept 5 bases outside the gene matches. CDR1 is LGHNA, CDR2 YNFKEQ, per germline. CDR3 length: 15 amino acids. The CDR3 here is CASSQARGLEDTQYF. In DNA form, the CDR3 reads TGTGCCAGCAGCCAAGCCAGGGGGCTAGAAGATACGCAGTATTTT.

The V gene is TRBV4-1, the J gene TRBJ1-6, with unresolved D. Germline-derived CDR1 and CDR2 are MGHRA and YSYEKL. The CDR3 is 16 residues long. Trimming stripped 3 bases from V and 0 bases from J, with 9 bases between. The CDR3 region is CASSHDPYSYNSPLHF. Written as DNA, the CDR3 is TGCGCCAGCAGCCATGACCCATACTCCTATAATTCACCCCTCCACTTT.

V usage is TRBV28 and J usage is TRBJ2-1, with TRBD1 identical over 7 bases. After removal of 6 bases from V and 4 bases from J, the junction contained 0 bases not matched to a gene. Germline V gene sequence: CDR1 MDHEN, CDR2 SYDVKM. The CDR3 extends over 12 amino acids. The chain's CDR3 is CASRQGYNEQFF. The CDR3 DNA reads as TGTGCCAGCAGACAGGGGTACAATGAGCAGTTCTTC. The full variable domain, completed using reference TRBV28 and TRBJ2-1, is DVKVTQSSRYLVKRTGEKVFLECVQDMDHENMFWYRQDPGLGLRLIYFSYDVKMKEKGDIPEGYSVSREKKERFSLILESASTNQTSMYLCASRQGYNEQFFGPGTRLTVL.

The chain links TRBV27 to TRBJ2-1; 11 nucleotides line up with TRBD2. The germline V gene has CDR1 MNHEY and CDR2 SMNVEV (reference sequence). The CDR3 is 15 amino acids. V dropped 2 bases and J dropped 4; count of bases not matched to a gene: 1. The CDR3 region is CASSLGTSGYNEQFF. The CDR3 nucleotides are TGTGCCAGCAGTTTAGGGACTAGCGGATACAATGAGCAGTTCTTC.

This clone has just a few counts. The chain has TRBV7-9 and TRBJ2-7; the match to TRBD2 covers 7 bases. Trimming cost V 2 bases and J 2 bases; bases outside gene matches: 3. There are 14 residues in the CDR3. Germline V gene data show CDR1 as SEHNR and CDR2 as FQNEAQ (reference sequence). The CDR3 spells CASSLRGSAYEQYF. CDR3 sequence (DNA): TGTGCCAGCAGCTTACGCGGGAGCGCCTACGAGCAGTACTTC. The whole variable domain, filled in from reference TRBV7-9 and TRBJ2-7, reads DTGVSQNPRHKITKRGQNVTFRCDPISEHNRLYWYRQTLGQGPEFLTYFQNEAQLEKSRLLSDRFSAERPKGSFSTLEIQRTEQGDSAMYLCASSLRGSAYEQYFGPGTRLTVT.

This clone was observed once. V usage is TRBV30 and J usage is TRBJ2-7, with TRBD2 matching 7 bases. The V gene end was trimmed by 2 bases and the J gene end by 6 bases; junction bases not matched to a gene: 7. The CDR3 loop spans 13 amino acids. Per the germline V gene, CDR1 is GTSNPN and CDR2 is SVGIG (reference sequence). The CDR3 DNA follows: TGTGCCTGGAGTTGGGCGGGGGTCGGCGAGCAGTACTTC. It codes for CAWSWAGVGEQYF.

V is TRBV5-1 and J is TRBJ1-1; D is uncertain. V lost 5 bases and J lost 1, with 9 bases in between. Germline values: CDR1 SGHRS, CDR2 YFSETQ. This CDR3 is 13 amino acids long. The CDR3, as DNA: TGCGCCAGCAGGGAAGGGTGGAACACTGAAGCTTTCTTT. It codes for CASREGWNTEAFF. The variable domain in full, completed from reference TRBV5-1 and TRBJ1-1, reads KAGVTQTPRYLIKTRGQQVTLSCSPISGHRSVSWYQQTPGQGLQFLFEYFSETQRNKGNFPGRFSGRQFSNSRSEMNVSTLELGDSALYLCASREGWNTEAFFGQGTRLTVV.

For this clone: This specimen includes other DNA sequences encoding the same CDR3. Here the CDR3 DNA reads TGTGCCAGCAGCTTAGGGAGCTCCTACGAGCAGTACTTC. This encodes CASSLGSSYEQYF. The J gene is TRBJ2-7, the V gene TRBV13; no clear D gene. V gave up 0 bases and J gave up 0 bases, with 3 bases separating them. This CDR3 has 13 residues. Looked up from germline, CDR1 is PRHDT and CDR2 is FYEKMQ (reference sequence).

The CDR3 DNA sequence: TGTGCCAGTACCCGTGGGGGGGTTTACAATGAGCAGTTCTTC. This gives the protein CASTRGGVYNEQFF. The chain couples TRBV27 to TRBJ2-1; 7 bases are shared with TRBD2. The CDR3 length is 14 residues. Unmatched junction bases numbered 9, after V lost 9 bases and J lost 4 bases. Germline loops: CDR1 MNHEY, CDR2 SMNVEV (reference sequence).

The chain combines TRBV28 with TRBJ2-3, with 7 nucleotides matching TRBD1. CDR1 and CDR2 from the germline V gene are MDHEN and SYDVKM. Trimming took 6 bases from V and 1 from J; bases not matched to a gene: 10. CDR3 length: 16 amino acids. CDR3 protein: CASRSGQVKRTDTQYF. CDR3 bases: TGTGCCAGCAGGTCCGGACAGGTCAAGCGCACAGATACGCAGTATTTT.

This sequence joins TRBV5-4 and TRBJ2-7; a possible D gene is TRBD1 (5 bases). With 3 bases removed from V and 3 bases from J, the gap between germline ends came to 13 bases. The CDR3 covers 14 residues. Germline V gene sequence: CDR1 SGHNT, CDR2 YYREEE (reference sequence). The CDR3 DNA sequence: TGTGCCAGCAGCTCTCCCGGACACCTCTACGAGCAGTACTTC. It specifies CASSSPGHLYEQYF.

This chain's CDR3 is CASSLARIQTDTQYF. CDR3 DNA: TGTGCCAGCAGTTTAGCTCGGATACAAACAGATACGCAGTATTTT. This rearrangement joins TRBV28 to TRBJ2-3; D is uncertain. This CDR3 is built from 15 residues. V lost 2 bases and J 3 bases, leaving 12 bases between the germline ends. Per germline, CDR1 MDHEN and CDR2 SYDVKM.

V usage is TRBV5-6 and J usage is TRBJ2-1; either TRBD1 or TRBD2 may supply D (7 bases each). The CDR3 is made up of 14 amino acids. V was trimmed by 3 bases and J by 6 bases, leaving 13 bases between them. Germline assignment: CDR1 SGHDT and CDR2 YYEEEE. CDR3: CASSSSGTANEQFF. CDR3 sequence (DNA): TGTGCCAGCAGCTCGAGCGGGACAGCCAATGAGCAGTTCTTC. Based on the CDR3 plus reference TRBV5-6 and TRBJ2-1, the full variable domain is DAGVTQSPTHLIKTRGQQVTLRCSPKSGHDTVSWYQQALGQGPQFIFQYYEEEERQRGNFPDRFSGHQFPNYSSELNVNALLLGDSALYLCASSSSGTANEQFFGPGTRLTVL.

The genes are TRBV14 and TRBJ2-7; no clear D gene. Germline CDR1 and CDR2: SGHDN and FVKESK. Between the trimmed V and J ends, which lost 3 bases and 3 bases, there was a span of 3 bases. The length of the CDR3 is 11 residues. CDR3 nucleotides: TGTGCCAGCAGCCACGGCTACGAGCAGTACTTC. Protein: CASSHGYEQYF.

The J gene is TRBJ1-4, the V gene TRBV7-7; a possible D gene is TRBD1 (5 bases). Per the germline V gene, CDR1 is SSHAT and CDR2 is FNYEAQ (reference sequence). This CDR3 has 16 residues. V lost 5 bases and J lost 5, with 18 bases in between. CDR3 region: CASSPPEGNPNEKLFF. The CDR3 coding sequence is TGTGCCAGCAGCCCCCCAGAGGGGAATCCGAATGAAAAACTGTTTTTT.

V gene TRBV7-6 combines with J gene TRBJ2-2; the D gene is possibly TRBD1 (5 bases). CDR1 and CDR2 (germline): SGHVS, FNYEAQ. Trimming stripped 7 bases from V and 6 bases from J, with 15 bases between. The CDR3 totals 14 residues. The CDR3 DNA follows: TGTGCCAGCACAAGGGGTCGCAGTTCCGGGGAGCTGTTTTTT. As protein: CASTRGRSSGELFF. The full variable domain, completed using reference TRBV7-6 and TRBJ2-2, is GAGVSQSPRYKVTKRGQDVALRCDPISGHVSLYWYRQALGQGPEFLTYFNYEAQQDKSGLPNDRFSAERPEGSISTLTIQRTEQRDSAMYRCASTRGRSSGELFFGEGSRLTVL.

This clone showed up just a few times. This rearrangement joins TRBV4-1 to TRBJ2-1; D gene uncertain. V lost 0 bases to trimming and J lost 0 bases, with 3 bases between them. The germline V gene encodes CDR1 MGHRA and CDR2 YSYEKL. CDR3 size: 14 residues. In DNA, the CDR3 is TGCGCCAGCAGCCAAGAGCTCTCCTACAATGAGCAGTTCTTC. Translation gives CASSQELSYNEQFF.